This is a list of T cell receptor beta chains from one sample in a study of immune cell composition in non-small cell lung cancer. The table came from immunoSEQ multiplex PCR; TCRdb's copy has only in-frame clones and leaves some out. The sample has about 4,000 clones, around 79% seen once. The specimen sequenced was lung tumor tissue. The source is a human donor with non-small cell lung cancer. CDR3s include the opening cysteine and the closing phenylalanine or tryptophan. D genes are given only for firm matches. Clone size is given for some rows only: seen once, a few or many times, or a class if the clone is expanded.

TRBV6-5,TRBJ2-7,once,-,TGTGCCAGCAGTTTACAGGGTATAATGGACGAGCAGTACTTC,CASSLQGIMDEQYF
TRBV28,TRBJ1-4,few,-,TGTGCCAGCAGTTTCGAGCCGAGGAGGGGTGAAAAACTGTTTTTT,CASSFEPRRGEKLFF
TRBV21-1,TRBJ1-2,-,-,TGTGCCAGCAGCAAGCATATCCTCGACAGGGAGGAAAACTATGGCTACACCTTC,CASSKHILDREENYGYTF
TRBV6-5,TRBJ2-6,-,-,TGTGCCAGCAGCCCAAACGGGGCCAACGTCCTGACTTTC,CASSPNGANVLTF
TRBV7-2,TRBJ2-5,few,-,TGTGCCAGCAGCTTAGTGGTAAAAGAGACCCAGTACTTC,CASSLVVKETQYF
TRBV30,TRBJ1-5,few,-,TGTGCCTGGAGCCTCGAGGGGGGGAATCAGCCCCAGCATTTT,CAWSLEGGNQPQHF
TRBV9,TRBJ2-7,-,-,TGTGCCAGCAGCGTAGGGGGAGGATTGGGCGAGCAGTACTTC,CASSVGGGLGEQYF
TRBV5-1,TRBJ2-5,-,-,TGCGCCAGCAGCTTGGCCGGGTTTTGGGAGACCCAGTACTTC,CASSLAGFWETQYF
TRBV19,TRBJ1-1,-,TRBD1,TGTGCCAGTACCAAGCCCGACAGGGGAACTGAAGCTTTCTTT,CASTKPDRGTEAFF
TRBV4-2,TRBJ2-7,-,TRBD2,TGTGCCAGCAGCTCCGGGACTAGGGCCGAGCAGTACTTC,CASSSGTRAEQYF
TRBV9,TRBJ2-1,-,-,TGTGCCAGCCAAGGAGGGGGGAATGAGCAGTTCTTC,CASQGGGNEQFF
TRBV9,TRBJ2-7,-,-,TGTGCCAGCAGCGTACGGGACATCGGATCGGGGGAGCAGTACTTC,CASSVRDIGSGEQYF
TRBV7-9,TRBJ2-2,-,-,TGTGCCAGCAGCTTAGCGAGGGGTTTCAGCACCGGGGAGCTGTTTTTT,CASSLARGFSTGELFF
TRBV29-1,TRBJ2-7,once,TRBD2,TGCAGCGTTGAATTAAAGGCGGGAGGGCCCTACGAGCAGTACTTC,CSVELKAGGPYEQYF
TRBV6-5,TRBJ2-5,-,-,TGTGCCAGCAGTTTCAGGGATGCGACCCAGTACTTC,CASSFRDATQYF
TRBV7-9,TRBJ2-1,-,-,TGTGCCAGCAGCTTACAAGGGGGGGGCTTAAATGAGCAGTTCTTC,CASSLQGGGLNEQFF
TRBV19,TRBJ1-1,-,-,TGTGCCAGTAGTAGACAGTACACTGAAGCTTTCTTT,CASSRQYTEAFF
TRBV19,TRBJ2-3,-,-,TGTGCCAGTAGTATTTCCGAATACCGCAGCACAGATACGCAGTATTTT,CASSISEYRSTDTQYF
TRBV5-6,TRBJ2-7,-,-,TGTGCCAGCAGTAGGGGAACCTCCGAGCAGTACTTC,CASSRGTSEQYF
TRBV11-3,TRBJ1-4,once,-,TGTGCCAGCAGCTTGTCTATCAATGAAAAACTGTTTTTT,CASSLSINEKLFF
TRBV4-3,TRBJ1-1,-,-,TGCGCCAGCAGCCAGATATCCAGGGCTGCTGAAGCTTTCTTT,CASSQISRAAEAFF
TRBV5-4,TRBJ2-5,-,TRBD1,TGTGCCAGCAGCTCTACTTCCGGGACAGTCCAAGAGACCCAGTACTTC,CASSSTSGTVQETQYF
TRBV19,TRBJ1-5,once,TRBD1,TGTGCCAGTACCGGGACAGGGTCTACTAGCAATCAGCCCCAGCATTTT,CASTGTGSTSNQPQHF
TRBV29-1,TRBJ1-2,-,-,TGCAGCGTTGAAAGTATACAGGGAATAGGCGGCTACACCTTC,CSVESIQGIGGYTF
TRBV29-1,TRBJ2-7,-,-,TGCAGCGCTTGGGACCAGAGCTCCTACGAGCAGTACTTC,CSAWDQSSYEQYF
TRBV5-1,TRBJ1-5,-,TRBD1,TGCGCCAGCAGCTCAGGACAGGGGCTCAATCAGCCCCAGCATTTT,CASSSGQGLNQPQHF
TRBV15,TRBJ2-3,-,TRBD1,TGTGCCACCACCCCCGGGACAGGGGGCACAGATACGCAGTATTTT,CATTPGTGGTDTQYF
TRBV7-9,TRBJ1-6,-,-,TGTGCCAGCAGCGGTGGGGTAGGGGGGATTAATTCACCCCTCCACTTT,CASSGGVGGINSPLHF
TRBV19,TRBJ1-2,-,TRBD1,TGTGCCAGTAGTAAGCCAGGGGGCGCCTCTAACTATGGCTACACCTTC,CASSKPGGASNYGYTF
TRBV25-1,TRBJ2-5,-,-,TGTGCCAGCAGTGAACGGGGGCATCAAGAGACCCAGTACTTC,CASSERGHQETQYF
TRBV10-3,TRBJ2-7,-,-,TGTGCCATCAGGAACCCTGGGGGCCCTCGGACCTACGAGCAGTACTTC,CAIRNPGGPRTYEQYF
TRBV4-1,TRBJ1-4,few,TRBD1,TGCGCCAGCAGCCAAGGGGGGACAGGGGTTAATGAAAAACTGTTTTTT,CASSQGGTGVNEKLFF
TRBV4-2,TRBJ2-7,once,-,TGTGCCAGCAGCCAAGATTTGAAAGGGACTTGGGACGAGCAGTACTTC,CASSQDLKGTWDEQYF
TRBV19,TRBJ1-1,few,-,TGTGCCACCCACGACAGAACTGAAGCTTTCTTT,CATHDRTEAFF
TRBV6-4,TRBJ1-2,few,-,TGTGCCAGCAGTGACTCACAGAGGGGTAACTATGGCTACACCTTC,CASSDSQRGNYGYTF
TRBV27,TRBJ1-4,-,-,TGTGCCAGCAGTACAATAGCGCAGGCTAATGAAAAACTGTTTTTT,CASSTIAQANEKLFF
TRBV5-8,TRBJ1-1,-,-,TGTGCCAGCAGCTCTACCTGGCAGACTGAAGCTTTCTTT,CASSSTWQTEAFF
TRBV28,TRBJ2-3,-,TRBD1,TGTGCCAGCAGTTTAGGGGCGGGGACAGGGGCTGTTGGGCTCACAGATACGCAGTATTTT,CASSLGAGTGAVGLTDTQYF
TRBV9,TRBJ2-2,-,TRBD1,TGTGCCAGCAGCGGACAGGGCGGGGAGCTGTTTTTT,CASSGQGGELFF
TRBV4-3,TRBJ2-5,-,-,TGCGCCAGCAGCAGGGGGATGGGAGAGACCCAGTACTTC,CASSRGMGETQYF
TRBV29-1,TRBJ2-3,-,-,TGCAGCGTCGCTCCCACGTGGCCCGGCACAGATACGCAGTATTTT,CSVAPTWPGTDTQYF
TRBV6-6,TRBJ2-7,-,TRBD1,TGTGCCAGCAGTAACACAGGGGCCCCCTACGAGCAGTACTTC,CASSNTGAPYEQYF
TRBV19,TRBJ2-7,-,-,TGTGCCAGTAGTATTGGTAAGGGCAGCCTGACCTACGAGCAGTACTTC,CASSIGKGSLTYEQYF
TRBV7-2,TRBJ1-3,-,TRBD1,TGTGCCAGCAGCTTAGACAGGGGGCATGTAAACACCATATATTTT,CASSLDRGHVNTIYF
TRBV7-3,TRBJ1-4,-,-,TGTGCCAGCAGCTTAATAGGTCGGGGGGCGGCTAATGAAAAACTGTTTTTT,CASSLIGRGAANEKLFF
TRBV27,TRBJ2-7,-,TRBD2,TGTGCCAGCAGTCCTCTAGCGGAAACCTACGAGCAGTACTTC,CASSPLAETYEQYF
TRBV4-2,TRBJ2-4,-,-,TGTGCCAGCAGCCAAGCCTCCCTAGCCAAAAACATTCAGTACTTC,CASSQASLAKNIQYF
TRBV30,TRBJ2-7,-,TRBD1,TGTGCCTGGGGAGATCGGGACAGTTACTCCTACGAGCAGTACTTC,CAWGDRDSYSYEQYF